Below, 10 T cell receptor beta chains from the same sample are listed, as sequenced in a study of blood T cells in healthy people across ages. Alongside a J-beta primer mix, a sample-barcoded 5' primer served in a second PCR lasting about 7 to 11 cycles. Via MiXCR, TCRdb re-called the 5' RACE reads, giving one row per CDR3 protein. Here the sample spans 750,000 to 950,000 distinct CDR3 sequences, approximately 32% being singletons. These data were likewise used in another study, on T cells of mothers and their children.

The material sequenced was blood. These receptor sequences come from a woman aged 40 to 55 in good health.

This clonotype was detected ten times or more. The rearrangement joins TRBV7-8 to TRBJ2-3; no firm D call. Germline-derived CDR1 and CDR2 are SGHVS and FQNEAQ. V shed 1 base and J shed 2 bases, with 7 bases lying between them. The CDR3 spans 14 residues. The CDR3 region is CASSLDLVTDTQYF. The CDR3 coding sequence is TGTGCCAGCAGCTTAGATCTGGTCACAGATACGCAGTATTTT. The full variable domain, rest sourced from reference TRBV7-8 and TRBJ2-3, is GAGVSQSPRYKVAKRGQDVALRCDPISGHVSLFWYQQALGQGPEFLTYFQNEAQLDKSGLPSDRFFAERPEGSVSTLKIQRTQQEDSAVYLCASSLDLVTDTQYFGPGTRLTVL.

The CDR3 spells CASSSLLVPGTDTQYF. CDR3 coding DNA: TGTGCCAGCAGCTCACTACTTGTTCCTGGCACAGATACGCAGTATTTT. This sequence joins TRBV7-9 and TRBJ2-3; D gene unclear. With 4 bases removed from V and 1 base from J, the gap between germline ends came to 15 bases. CDR3 length: 16 amino acids. From germline, CDR1 is SEHNR and CDR2 FQNEAQ (reference sequence). The variable domain in full, completed from reference TRBV7-9 and TRBJ2-3, reads DTGVSQNPRHKITKRGQNVTFRCDPISEHNRLYWYRQTLGQGPEFLTYFQNEAQLEKSRLLSDRFSAERPKGSFSTLEIQRTEQGDSAMYLCASSSLLVPGTDTQYFGPGTRLTVL.

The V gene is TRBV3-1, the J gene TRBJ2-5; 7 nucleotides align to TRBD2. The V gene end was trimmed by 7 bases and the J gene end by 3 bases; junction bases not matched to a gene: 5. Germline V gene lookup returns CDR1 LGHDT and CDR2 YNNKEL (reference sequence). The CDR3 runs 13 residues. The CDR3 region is CASMRLAEETQYF. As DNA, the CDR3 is TGTGCCAGCATGCGGCTAGCGGAAGAGACCCAGTACTTC.

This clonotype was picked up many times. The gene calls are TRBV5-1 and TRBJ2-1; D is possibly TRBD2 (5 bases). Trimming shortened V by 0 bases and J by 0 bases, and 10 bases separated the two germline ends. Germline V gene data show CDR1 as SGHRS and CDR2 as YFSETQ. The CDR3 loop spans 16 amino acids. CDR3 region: CASSLVPGSSYNEQFF. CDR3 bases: TGCGCCAGCAGCTTGGTGCCGGGGAGCTCCTACAATGAGCAGTTCTTC.

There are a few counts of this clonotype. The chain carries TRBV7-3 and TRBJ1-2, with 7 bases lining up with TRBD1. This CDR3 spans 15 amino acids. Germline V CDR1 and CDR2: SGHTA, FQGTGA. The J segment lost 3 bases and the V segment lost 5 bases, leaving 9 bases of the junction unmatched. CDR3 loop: CASSPRDRDDYGYTF. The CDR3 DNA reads TGTGCCAGCAGCCCTCGGGACAGAGATGACTATGGCTACACCTTC.

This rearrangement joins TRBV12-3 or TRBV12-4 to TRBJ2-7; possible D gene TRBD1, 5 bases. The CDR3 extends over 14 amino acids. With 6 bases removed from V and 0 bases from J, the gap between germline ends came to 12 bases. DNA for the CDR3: TGTGCCAGCAGAGGGGCAGTAGACTCCTACGAGCAGTACTTC. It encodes CASRGAVDSYEQYF.

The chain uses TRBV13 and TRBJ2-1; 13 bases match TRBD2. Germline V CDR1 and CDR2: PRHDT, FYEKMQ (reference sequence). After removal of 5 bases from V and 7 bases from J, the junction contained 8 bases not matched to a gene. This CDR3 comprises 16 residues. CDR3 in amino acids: CASSLLTSGGTNEQFF. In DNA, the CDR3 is TGTGCCAGCAGCCTCCTGACTAGCGGGGGGACAAATGAGCAGTTCTTC.

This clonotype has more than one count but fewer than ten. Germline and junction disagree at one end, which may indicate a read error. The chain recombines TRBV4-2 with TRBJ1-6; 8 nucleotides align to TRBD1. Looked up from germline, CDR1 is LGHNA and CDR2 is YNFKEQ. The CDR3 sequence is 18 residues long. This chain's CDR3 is CASSQGPSGQAQYSPRHF. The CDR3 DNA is TGTGCCAGCAGCCAAGGACCGTCGGGACAGGCCCAGTATTCACCCCGCCACTTT.

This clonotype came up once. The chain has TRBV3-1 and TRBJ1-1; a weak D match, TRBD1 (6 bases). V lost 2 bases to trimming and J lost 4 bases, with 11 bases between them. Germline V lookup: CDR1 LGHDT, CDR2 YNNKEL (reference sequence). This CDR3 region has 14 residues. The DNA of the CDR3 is TGTGCCAGCAGCCAATTACAGGGCGTCACTGAAGCTTTCTTT. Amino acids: CASSQLQGVTEAFF.

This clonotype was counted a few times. CDR3 nucleotides: TGCAGCGTTGACTACACAGGGGGGACCGGGGAGCTGTTTTTT. It specifies CSVDYTGGTGELFF. The chain has TRBV29-1 and TRBJ2-2; 8 nucleotides line up with TRBD1. This CDR3 has 14 amino acids. Looked up from germline, CDR1 is SQVTM and CDR2 is ANQGSEA. Trimming took 3 bases from V and 5 from J; bases not matched to a gene: 5.